What follows are 23 T cell receptor beta chains derived from one specimen sequenced in a study of CD8 T cells in Susac syndrome. RNA in amounts of roughly 0.45 to 1 ug was reverse transcribed with random hexamers. TCRdb re-called the immunoSEQ multiplex PCR reads through MiXCR, storing one row per CDR3 protein. The table has hundreds of thousands of distinct CDR3 sequences, approximately 95% seen once. Sequencing was carried out using CD4+ T cells from PBMCs. These receptors came from a human donor with Susac syndrome.

This clonotype was found once. The V gene is TRBV20-1, the J gene TRBJ2-3; D uncertain. V was pared by 2 bases and J by 5 bases, with 2 bases between. The germline V gene encodes CDR1 DFQATT and CDR2 SNEGSKA (reference sequence). This CDR3 is 10 amino acids long. CDR3 loop: CSARRDTQYF. Here the CDR3 DNA reads TGCAGTGCTAGACGAGATACGCAGTATTTT.

The rearrangement uses TRBV5-4 and TRBJ2-5; D call uncertain. The CDR3 loop spans 12 amino acids. The germline V and J ends were trimmed by 4 bases and 4 bases, with 8 bases remaining between them. The germline gives CDR1 SGHNT, CDR2 YYREEE (reference sequence). CDR3 nucleotide sequence: TGTGCCAGCAGCAGCGCTCCAGAGACCCAGTACTTC. The encoded protein is CASSSAPETQYF.

The chain employs TRBV29-1 and TRBJ2-1, with D perhaps TRBD2 (5 bases). The V gene's germline CDR1 is SQVTM and CDR2 ANQGSEA. The CDR3 runs to 14 residues. V was pared by 7 bases and J by 0 bases, with 13 bases between. CDR3 residues: CSADYLSSYNEQFF. CDR3 coding DNA: TGCAGCGCTGACTACCTATCCTCCTACAATGAGCAGTTCTTC.

The gene calls are TRBV7-9 and TRBJ1-2; D call uncertain. Germline V CDR1 and CDR2: SEHNR, FQNEAQ (reference sequence). This CDR3 comprises 9 residues. V was clipped by 8 bases and J by 7 bases, with 5 bases between them. In nucleotides, the CDR3 is TGTGCCAGCGAGGGTGGCTACACCTTC. Its translation is CASEGGYTF.

The genes are TRBV12-3 or TRBV12-4 and TRBJ2-7; TRBD1 is a possible D gene (6 bases). The CDR3 consists of 15 residues. V gave up 7 bases and J gave up 3 bases, with 19 bases separating them. This CDR3 reads CASKKTGVGSYEQYF. The CDR3 DNA is TGTGCCAGCAAGAAGACAGGAGTCGGAAGCTACGAGCAGTACTTC.

This chain connects TRBV18 to TRBJ2-2, with D unclear. Germline V gene lookup returns CDR1 KGHSH and CDR2 LQKENI. The CDR3 length is 15 residues. Trimming took off 10 bases at V and 6 bases at J, with 21 bases between the two ends. CDR3 nucleotides: TGTGCCACGGAACCCGACGGTTGGGCGGCCGGGGAGCTGTTTTTT. Its translation is CATEPDGWAAGELFF.

The gene calls are TRBV7-9 and TRBJ2-5; the match to TRBD1 covers 11 bases. The CDR3 has 15 amino acids. In germline, CDR1 is SEHNR, CDR2 FQNEAQ (reference sequence). V was clipped by 5 bases and J by 4 bases; unmatched bases: 6. The CDR3: CASSPRTGGRETQYF. As DNA, the CDR3 is TGTGCCAGCAGCCCCAGGACAGGGGGCAGAGAGACCCAGTACTTC.

V usage is TRBV25-1 and J usage is TRBJ1-1, with 8 bases lining up with TRBD1. Germline V gives CDR1 MGHDK, CDR2 SYGVNS. The CDR3 extends over 13 amino acids. V trimming: 7 bases; J trimming: 9 bases; junction bases outside the gene matches: 10. The CDR3, as DNA: TGTGCCAGCACCCCGGGACAGGAGTCCCAAGCTTTCTTT. It yields the protein CASTPGQESQAFF. Using reference TRBV25-1 and TRBJ1-1 for the parts outside the CDR3, the full variable domain is EADIYQTPRYLVIGTGKKITLECSQTMGHDKMYWYQQDPGMELHLIHYSYGVNSTEKGDLSSESTVSRIRTEHFPLTLESARPSHTSQYLCASTPGQESQAFFGQGTRLTVV.

The chain joins TRBV20-1 to TRBJ2-1; TRBD1 aligns across 8 bases. The CDR3 length is 13 residues. The J segment lost 3 bases and the V segment lost 6 bases, leaving 4 bases of the junction unmatched. The germline CDR1 and CDR2 sequences are DFQATT and SNEGSKA (reference sequence). The CDR3 DNA reads TGCAGTGCCTTGACAGGGGTCTACAATGAGCAGTTCTTC. Residues: CSALTGVYNEQFF.

The chain carries TRBV28 and TRBJ1-5, with 10 bases fitting TRBD1. The CDR3 has 15 residues. In germline, CDR1 is MDHEN, CDR2 SYDVKM. The V and J ends lost 5 bases and 3 bases, in that order; junction bases with no gene match: 4. The CDR3 protein is CASSGDRGNNQPQHF. The CDR3 nucleotides read TGTGCCAGCAGTGGGGACAGGGGAAACAATCAGCCCCAGCATTTT.

V and J are TRBV7-9 and TRBJ2-7; tentatively, D is TRBD1 (6 bases). Germline-derived CDR1 and CDR2 are SEHNR and FQNEAQ (reference sequence). V shed 5 bases and J shed 4 bases, with 18 bases lying between them. The CDR3 has 15 amino acids. Here the CDR3 reads CASSPGQSRGYEQYF. The DNA for the CDR3 is TGTGCCAGCAGCCCTGGACAGTCAAGGGGGTACGAGCAGTACTTC.

The chain employs TRBV4-1 and TRBJ1-1, with no clear D. With 0 bases removed from V and 4 bases from J, the gap between germline ends came to 15 bases. The CDR3 is made up of 16 amino acids. Germline V gives CDR1 MGHRA, CDR2 YSYEKL. The CDR3, as DNA: TGCGCCAGCAGCCAAGAGGCTGGCTTCTCATCCACTGAAGCTTTCTTT. This gives the protein CASSQEAGFSSTEAFF.

This chain joins TRBV29-1 and TRBJ1-1; possibly TRBD1 for D (6 bases). CDR3 length: 18 amino acids. Germline V gene data show CDR1 as SQVTM and CDR2 as ANQGSEA. V gave up 6 bases and J gave up 3 bases, with 29 bases separating them. CDR3 in DNA: TGCAGCGTGGAGACCCCCACTTCGGGGGCTTTGTTGGACACTGAAGCTTTCTTT. Translation: CSVETPTSGALLDTEAFF.

V usage is TRBV3-1 and J usage is TRBJ1-2; TRBD1 might be the D (5 bases). Germline V gene data show CDR1 as LGHDT and CDR2 as YNNKEL (reference sequence). Trimming removed 7 bases at V and 7 bases at J, with 19 bases between. This CDR3 spans 14 amino acids. CDR3 nucleotides: TGTGCCAGCAATCCTCGCCCCCAGGGCTCTGGCTACACCTTC. Amino acids: CASNPRPQGSGYTF.

The chain employs TRBV30 and TRBJ2-5; 7 bases map to TRBD2. The junction had 10 bases not matched to a gene; V was cut back by 3 bases and J by 9 bases. The CDR3 runs 13 residues. CDR1 GTSNPN and CDR2 SVGIG come from the germline V gene (reference sequence). The CDR3 DNA reads TGTGCCTGGAGGGTCCCGGGAGGATATTCCCAGTACTTC. Translated, it gives CAWRVPGGYSQYF.

The chain couples TRBV30 to TRBJ1-2; 8 bases are shared with TRBD1. V was pared by 4 bases and J by 4 bases, with 14 bases of the junction left unmatched. Per germline, CDR1 GTSNPN and CDR2 SVGIG (reference sequence). This CDR3 is 16 amino acids long. CDR3 bases: TGTGCCTGGACCGGGACAGGAGCTTCCCAGCGCTATGGCTACACCTTC. This translates into CAWTGTGASQRYGYTF.

This chain links TRBV6-1 with TRBJ2-3; D remains ambiguous. The CDR3 has 12 residues. Germline V lookup: CDR1 MNHNS, CDR2 SASEGT. V lost 3 bases, J lost 8 bases, and 9 bases lay in between. The CDR3 region is CASSDPVATQYF. The CDR3 DNA sequence: TGTGCCAGCAGTGACCCGGTTGCTACGCAGTATTTT.

This sequence joins TRBV18 and TRBJ2-3, with D possibly TRBD1 on 7 matching bases. CDR1 KGHSH and CDR2 LQKENI come from the germline V gene. The V and J ends lost 3 bases and 3 bases respectively, with 13 bases between them. There are 15 residues in the CDR3. The CDR3 here is CASSPGGQRTDTQYF. As DNA, the CDR3 is TGTGCCAGCTCACCGGGGGGACAGAGAACAGATACGCAGTATTTT. The complete variable domain, with remaining parts taken from reference TRBV18 and TRBJ2-3, reads NAGVMQNPRHLVRRRGQEARLRCSPMKGHSHVYWYRQLPEEGLKFMVYLQKENIIDESGMPKERFSAEFPKEGPSILRIQQVVRGDSAAYFCASSPGGQRTDTQYFGPGTRLTVL.

The chain combines TRBV7-9 with TRBJ1-2, with D unclear. Germline V gives CDR1 SEHNR, CDR2 FQNEAQ (reference sequence). There are 16 residues in the CDR3. Trimming left V 1 base short and J 4 bases short, with 16 bases between. The CDR3 nucleotides are TGTGCCAGCAGCTTAGGGGTCGGGGTCCCCGGCTATGGCTACACCTTC. Protein sequence: CASSLGVGVPGYGYTF. Full variable domain (outside the CDR3, taken from reference TRBV7-9 and TRBJ1-2): DTGVSQNPRHKITKRGQNVTFRCDPISEHNRLYWYRQTLGQGPEFLTYFQNEAQLEKSRLLSDRFSAERPKGSFSTLEIQRTEQGDSAMYLCASSLGVGVPGYGYTFGSGTRLTVV.

This chain connects TRBV10-2 to TRBJ2-1; 8 bases are a match to TRBD1. The CDR3 is 13 residues long. Germline loops: CDR1 WSHSY, CDR2 SAAADI. The CDR3 DNA reads TGCGGCACTAGAGGACAGGGCAACAATGAGCAGTTCTTC. It translates to CGTRGQGNNEQFF.

The J gene is TRBJ2-3, the V gene TRBV4-1; tentatively, D is TRBD2 (6 bases). V lost 7 bases to trimming and J lost 1 base, with 15 bases between them. This CDR3 comprises 15 residues. The V gene's germline CDR1 is MGHRA and CDR2 YSYEKL. The CDR3 is CASNLLGGGTDTQYF. CDR3 bases: TGCGCCAGCAACCTCCTCGGCGGGGGCACAGATACGCAGTATTTT.

The genes are TRBV2 and TRBJ1-1; maybe TRBD1 (6 bases). This CDR3 comprises 12 residues. Trimming left V 5 bases short and J 8 bases short, with 12 bases between. CDR1 and CDR2 from the germline V gene are SNHLY and FYNNEI. Written as DNA, the CDR3 is TGTGCCAGCAGTAGAAGGGGGGGCGAAGCTTTCTTT. Protein product: CASSRRGGEAFF.

The CDR3 DNA is TGTGCCACCTCACTAGCGTACAATGAGCAGTTCTTC. Translated: CATSLAYNEQFF. The chain uses TRBV9 and TRBJ2-1; 7 positions match TRBD2. CDR1 is SGDLS and CDR2 is YYNGEE in the germline V gene. The J segment lost 4 bases and the V segment lost 9 bases, leaving 4 bases of the junction unmatched. The CDR3 extends over 12 amino acids.